This TCR beta chain was obtained from a study of human T cells and chemical hapten exposure. Across the study: Largely, small differences in pooled library volume made per-sample TCR yields vary.

Looked up from germline, CDR1 is SGHDN and CDR2 is FVKESK. This CDR3 comprises 20 residues. Trimming removed 4 bases from V and 0 bases from J; junction bases left unmatched: 16. Specified time point: pre-sensitization, week 0. Documented treatment: therapeutic diphenylcyclopropenone sensitization with weekly scalp DPC. Original processing notes: A typical sample had some 87,000 TCRs, with about 20,000 to 750,000 overall. Each CDR3 protein is one row after TCRdb ran MiXCR on the RACE reads. The V and J calls come from TCRdb's annotation, not from the publication. The sample carries tens of thousands of distinct CDR3 sequences, 12% to 15% recorded once.

V usage is TRBV14 and J usage is TRBJ2-1; 9 bases line up with TRBD2. This receptor was identified in a woman aged 45-65 years with alopecia areata. Some clones in this sample may be carry-over from other donors' samples. The sample in question was whole blood, obtained in connection with sensitization to the hapten diphenylcyclopropenone (DPC). CDR3 coding DNA: TGTGCCAGCAGCCCATATTCCGGACTAGCGACAGACCTCTCCTACAATGAGCAGTTCTTC. Its protein product is CASSPYSGLATDLSYNEQFF.